A selection of T cell receptor beta chains follows, all from one sample in a study of blood T cell repertoires in COVID-19. Produced via immunoSEQ multiplex PCR; TCRdb's table is partial and in-frame only. The data hold fewer than 250,000 clones, with roughly four fifths observed a single time. The sequenced sample was peripheral blood. These receptors all stem from a woman in her seventies with acute or convalescent COVID-19. Both conserved end residues are part of each CDR3. The D gene is left open where the match is weak. For some rows the clone size is stated as once, few or many, or as a class when expanded; others skip it.

V gene: TRBV6-5
J gene: TRBJ1-1
clone size: -
D gene: TRBD1
CDR3 DNA: TGTGCCAGCACCCTGGGACAGTTGAACACTGAAGCTTTCTTT
CDR3 protein: CASTLGQLNTEAFF

V gene: TRBV2
J gene: TRBJ2-7
clone size: -
D gene: TRBD2
CDR3 DNA: TGTGCCAGCACCGGGGGGAGAAACTACGAGCAGTACTTC
CDR3 protein: CASTGGRNYEQYF

V gene: TRBV5-1
J gene: TRBJ1-2
clone size: few
D gene: -
CDR3 DNA: TGCGCCAGCAGCCCCGATCGGGGGGATGGCTACACCTTC
CDR3 protein: CASSPDRGDGYTF

V gene: TRBV28
J gene: TRBJ1-4
clone size: -
D gene: TRBD1
CDR3 DNA: TGTGCCAGCAGTCGCTACAGGGGGATAACTGTTTTT
CDR3 protein: CASSRYRGITVF

V gene: TRBV2
J gene: TRBJ1-1
clone size: -
D gene: TRBD1
CDR3 DNA: TGTGCCAGCAGTGCTGGACAGGGGAACACTGAAGCTTTCTTT
CDR3 protein: CASSAGQGNTEAFF

V gene: TRBV4-1
J gene: TRBJ1-6
clone size: -
D gene: -
CDR3 DNA: TGCGCCAGCAGCCAACAGAATTCACCCCTCCACTTT
CDR3 protein: CASSQQNSPLHF

V gene: TRBV5-4
J gene: TRBJ2-2
clone size: -
D gene: TRBD2
CDR3 DNA: TGTGCCAGCAGCTTGAAGCGGGGGGGCCCTATCGGGGAGCTGTTTTTT
CDR3 protein: CASSLKRGGPIGELFF

V gene: TRBV7-9
J gene: TRBJ2-7
clone size: -
D gene: -
CDR3 DNA: TGTGCCAGCAGCTTAGAATCAGGGAAGCAGTACTTC
CDR3 protein: CASSLESGKQYF

V gene: TRBV5-1
J gene: TRBJ2-5
clone size: -
D gene: -
CDR3 DNA: TGCGCCAGCAGCTTGGCCCCACAGGGATCTGTTGAGACCCAGTACTTC
CDR3 protein: CASSLAPQGSVETQYF

V gene: TRBV6-5
J gene: TRBJ1-1
clone size: once
D gene: -
CDR3 DNA: TGTGCCAGCAGTTACACAGGGCAGAGAGAAGCTTTCTTT
CDR3 protein: CASSYTGQREAFF

V gene: TRBV15
J gene: TRBJ1-1
clone size: few
D gene: TRBD1
CDR3 DNA: TGTGCCACCAGCAGAGATCGGGACAGGGAAGCTTTCTTT
CDR3 protein: CATSRDRDREAFF

V gene: TRBV7-9
J gene: TRBJ2-2
clone size: -
D gene: TRBD1
CDR3 DNA: TGTGCCAGCAGGGGACAGGGAGGGACCGGGGAGCTGTTTTTT
CDR3 protein: CASRGQGGTGELFF

V gene: TRBV27
J gene: TRBJ1-2
clone size: few
D gene: TRBD1
CDR3 DNA: TGTGCCAGCAGTTTAGCCAGGGGGCCTTATGGCTACACCTTC
CDR3 protein: CASSLARGPYGYTF

V gene: TRBV7-9
J gene: TRBJ1-4
clone size: few
D gene: TRBD1
CDR3 DNA: TGTGCCAGCAGCCGACAGGGTATGGCTGAAAAACTGTTTTTT
CDR3 protein: CASSRQGMAEKLFF

V gene: TRBV4-2
J gene: TRBJ2-1
clone size: -
D gene: -
CDR3 DNA: TGTGCCAGCAGCCAAGATGGAGGGGGGGTGTACAATGAGCAGTTCTTC
CDR3 protein: CASSQDGGGVYNEQFF

V gene: TRBV29-1
J gene: TRBJ1-5
clone size: -
D gene: -
CDR3 DNA: TGCAGCGTTGGGGGAGGTCCCAATCAGCCCCAGCATTTT
CDR3 protein: CSVGGGPNQPQHF

V gene: TRBV5-8
J gene: TRBJ2-7
clone size: -
D gene: -
CDR3 DNA: TGTGCCAGCAGCTTGGACAGGGCTTTCCCGGACTTC
CDR3 protein: CASSLDRAFPDF

V gene: TRBV6-6
J gene: TRBJ1-1
clone size: -
D gene: TRBD1
CDR3 DNA: TGTGCCAGCAGTGGACAGGGGATGAACACTGAAGCTTTCTTT
CDR3 protein: CASSGQGMNTEAFF

V gene: TRBV5-5
J gene: TRBJ1-1
clone size: -
D gene: TRBD1
CDR3 DNA: TGTGCCAGCAGCTTGGGAATCGGACAGGGGAACACTGAAGCTTTCTTT
CDR3 protein: CASSLGIGQGNTEAFF

V gene: TRBV4-3
J gene: TRBJ1-5
clone size: -
D gene: -
CDR3 DNA: TGCGCCAGCAGCCAAGACGAGAGGAGCAATCAGCCCCAGCATTTT
CDR3 protein: CASSQDERSNQPQHF

V gene: TRBV7-6
J gene: TRBJ1-4
clone size: -
D gene: -
CDR3 DNA: TGTGCCAGCAGTTCCCGGCGGAGAGAAAAACTGTTTTTT
CDR3 protein: CASSSRRREKLFF

V gene: TRBV27
J gene: TRBJ1-5
clone size: -
D gene: TRBD1
CDR3 DNA: TGTGCCAGCACTAAGACAGGGGGAATGGGCCAGCCCCAGCATTTT
CDR3 protein: CASTKTGGMGQPQHF

V gene: TRBV7-7
J gene: TRBJ2-1
clone size: once
D gene: TRBD2
CDR3 DNA: TGTGCCAGCAGCCCCTTAGCGGGGGGTCACAATGAGCAGTTCTTC
CDR3 protein: CASSPLAGGHNEQFF

V gene: TRBV5-1
J gene: TRBJ2-7
clone size: -
D gene: TRBD1
CDR3 DNA: TGCGCCAGCAGCTTGGCGGGACAGGGGGCCTTGGGAACTTCCTACGAGCAGTACTTC
CDR3 protein: CASSLAGQGALGTSYEQYF

V gene: TRBV4-3
J gene: TRBJ1-2
clone size: -
D gene: -
CDR3 DNA: TGCGCCAGCAGCCAAGAAAGGGGTCCTCATGGCTACACCTTC
CDR3 protein: CASSQERGPHGYTF

V gene: TRBV9
J gene: TRBJ2-1
clone size: -
D gene: TRBD2
CDR3 DNA: TGTGCCAGCAGCCCCCGTAGCCGGACTAGCGGGGGGCCCTACAATGAGCAGTTCTTC
CDR3 protein: CASSPRSRTSGGPYNEQFF

V gene: TRBV5-6
J gene: TRBJ2-2
clone size: once
D gene: TRBD1
CDR3 DNA: TGTGCCAGCAGCCATCCCGGACAGGGGGGAAACACCGGGGAGCTGTTTTTT
CDR3 protein: CASSHPGQGGNTGELFF

V gene: TRBV10-1
J gene: TRBJ1-1
clone size: -
D gene: TRBD1
CDR3 DNA: TGCGCCAGCAGTGAGTCCAGGACAGGAGTGAATGAAGCTTTCTTT
CDR3 protein: CASSESRTGVNEAFF

V gene: TRBV11-1
J gene: TRBJ2-2
clone size: -
D gene: TRBD1
CDR3 DNA: TGTGCCAGCACGATTAGTCAGGGGGAAGTCGGGGAGCTGTTTTTT
CDR3 protein: CASTISQGEVGELFF

V gene: TRBV3-1/TRBV3-2
J gene: TRBJ2-2
clone size: once
D gene: -
CDR3 DNA: TGTGCCAGCAGCCAAGAAGCGACGAACACCGGGGAGCTGTTTTTT
CDR3 protein: CASSQEATNTGELFF

V gene: TRBV6-1
J gene: TRBJ1-1
clone size: -
D gene: TRBD1
CDR3 DNA: TGTGCCAGCAGTGAAAGGTCCCGGGACAGGTTTACTTTCTTT
CDR3 protein: CASSERSRDRFTFF

V gene: TRBV7-2
J gene: TRBJ1-6
clone size: -
D gene: -
CDR3 DNA: TGTGCCACACGCCAGACAAACTATAATTCACCCCTCCACTTT
CDR3 protein: CATRQTNYNSPLHF

V gene: TRBV6-5
J gene: TRBJ1-2
clone size: -
D gene: -
CDR3 DNA: TGTGCCAGCAGTTACAGCCTTACTACTAACTATGGCTACACCTTC
CDR3 protein: CASSYSLTTNYGYTF

V gene: TRBV4-2
J gene: TRBJ1-4
clone size: once
D gene: -
CDR3 DNA: TGTGCCAGCAGCCAAGATCGGGAGAATGAAAAACTGTTTTTT
CDR3 protein: CASSQDRENEKLFF

V gene: TRBV9
J gene: TRBJ1-1
clone size: -
D gene: -
CDR3 DNA: TGTGCCAGCAGCCCCCCCCAGGGATGGACTGAAGCTTTCTTT
CDR3 protein: CASSPPQGWTEAFF

V gene: TRBV6-5
J gene: TRBJ2-7
clone size: once
D gene: TRBD1
CDR3 DNA: TGTGCCAGCAGAGAGACAGGGGGCCGAGAGCAGTACTTC
CDR3 protein: CASRETGGREQYF

V gene: TRBV5-1
J gene: TRBJ2-1
clone size: -
D gene: TRBD2
CDR3 DNA: TGCGCCAGCAGCCCGTTTGATAGCGGGGGGGCAAATGAGCAGTTCTTC
CDR3 protein: CASSPFDSGGANEQFF

V gene: TRBV7-8
J gene: TRBJ2-1
clone size: -
D gene: -
CDR3 DNA: TGTGCCACCTCGGGGGGCTATGAGCAGTTCTTC
CDR3 protein: CATSGGYEQFF

V gene: TRBV25-1
J gene: TRBJ1-6
clone size: few
D gene: TRBD1
CDR3 DNA: TGTGCCAGCAGGACGACAGGGGGGAGTTCACCCCTCCACTTT
CDR3 protein: CASRTTGGSSPLHF

V gene: TRBV28
J gene: TRBJ2-1
clone size: -
D gene: TRBD1
CDR3 DNA: TGTGCCAGCAGAAAAACAGGGGGCAATGAGCAGTTCTTC
CDR3 protein: CASRKTGGNEQFF

V gene: TRBV5-1
J gene: TRBJ2-7
clone size: -
D gene: -
CDR3 DNA: TGCGCCAGCAGCCCACAGGCCGACTACGAGCAGTACTTC
CDR3 protein: CASSPQADYEQYF

V gene: TRBV19
J gene: TRBJ1-3
clone size: -
D gene: -
CDR3 DNA: TGTGCCAGTAGTATGGTGACGGGAAGCTCTGGAAACACCATATATTTT
CDR3 protein: CASSMVTGSSGNTIYF

V gene: TRBV29-1
J gene: TRBJ2-2
clone size: -
D gene: TRBD2
CDR3 DNA: TGCAGCGTTGGGAGCGGGGGCACCGGGGAGCTGTTTTTT
CDR3 protein: CSVGSGGTGELFF

V gene: TRBV5-4
J gene: TRBJ1-3
clone size: -
D gene: TRBD1
CDR3 DNA: TGTGCCAGCAGCGCACGACAGGGCCCTATCTCTGGAAACACCATATATTTT
CDR3 protein: CASSARQGPISGNTIYF

V gene: TRBV6-1
J gene: TRBJ2-1
clone size: -
D gene: -
CDR3 DNA: TGTGCCAGCAGTGAAGTCTTATTATACAATGAGCAGTTCTTC
CDR3 protein: CASSEVLLYNEQFF

V gene: TRBV3-1/TRBV3-2
J gene: TRBJ1-1
clone size: -
D gene: -
CDR3 DNA: TGTGCCAGCAGCCAAGGGGGGGGCACTGAAGCTTTCTTT
CDR3 protein: CASSQGGGTEAFF

V gene: TRBV19
J gene: TRBJ1-2
clone size: -
D gene: -
CDR3 DNA: TGTGCCATCCGAGAAACTAACTATGGCTACACCTTC
CDR3 protein: CAIRETNYGYTF

V gene: TRBV28
J gene: TRBJ1-3
clone size: -
D gene: TRBD1
CDR3 DNA: TGTGCCAGCAGTTTATGGGCAGGGGGCCGCTCTGGAAACACCATATATTTT
CDR3 protein: CASSLWAGGRSGNTIYF

V gene: TRBV18
J gene: TRBJ1-3
clone size: -
D gene: TRBD1
CDR3 DNA: TGTGCCAGCTCCGCGGACAGGGCCGGAAACACCATATATTTT
CDR3 protein: CASSADRAGNTIYF

V gene: TRBV25-1
J gene: TRBJ1-1
clone size: -
D gene: -
CDR3 DNA: TGTGCCAGCGTTAGTCAGGTGAACACTGAAGCTTTCTTT
CDR3 protein: CASVSQVNTEAFF

V gene: TRBV27
J gene: TRBJ2-1
clone size: -
D gene: TRBD2
CDR3 DNA: TGTGCCAGCAGTTTTCATAGCGGGGGGGCCGATGAGCAGTTCTTC
CDR3 protein: CASSFHSGGADEQFF

V gene: TRBV18
J gene: TRBJ1-2
clone size: -
D gene: TRBD1
CDR3 DNA: TGTGCCAGCTCACCCCCCGGGACAGGGCCGAATGGCTACACCTTC
CDR3 protein: CASSPPGTGPNGYTF

V gene: TRBV7-9
J gene: TRBJ2-1
clone size: -
D gene: TRBD1
CDR3 DNA: TGTGCCAGAACGAAGGGACAGGGTGACAATGAGCAGTTCTTC
CDR3 protein: CARTKGQGDNEQFF

V gene: TRBV5-1
J gene: TRBJ1-3
clone size: -
D gene: TRBD1
CDR3 DNA: TGCGCCAGCAGCTCAGGACAGGCGAACACCATATATTTT
CDR3 protein: CASSSGQANTIYF

V gene: TRBV2
J gene: TRBJ1-2
clone size: few
D gene: -
CDR3 DNA: TGTGCCAGCAGTGACGGAGGAAGCGGTGGCTACACCTTC
CDR3 protein: CASSDGGSGGYTF

V gene: TRBV5-1
J gene: TRBJ1-4
clone size: -
D gene: -
CDR3 DNA: TGCGCCAGCAGACTTAATGAAAAACTGTTTTTT
CDR3 protein: CASRLNEKLFF

V gene: TRBV5-1
J gene: TRBJ2-1
clone size: -
D gene: TRBD1
CDR3 DNA: TGCGCCTGCAACGAGGGACAGCCCCCTCAGGGGCAGTTCTTC
CDR3 protein: CACNEGQPPQGQFF